The present TCR beta chain was sequenced within a study of cytomegalovirus exposure and HLA in healthy donors. Whole-study context: In a previous analysis, 95 million to 130 million unique TCR beta sequences were found from roughly 180 million T cells.

Study-wide results and limits: Common viral pathogens were later found to be apparently linked to several of the most significant clusters. Later analysis showed TCR association rates varying by HLA locus, highest for DRB1 and lowest for HLA-C.

Concerning this clone: No antigen is known for it. Germline is not matched at one junction end, which may reflect a read error.

The PCR was carried out with 60 Vbeta primers and 13 Jbeta primers. Here immunoSEQ multiplex PCR was the method, and the copy in TCRdb shows in-frame clones only, minus some. The table lists some 200,000 clones, approximately 79% of them singletons, with 1.5% to 2% in the top ten. Sequencing input: PBMCs. The origin of this receptor is a man between 18 and 29 years old in good health and CMV-seronegative.

Here the CDR3 reads CAWDHGYSNQPQQF. DNA for the CDR3: TGTGCCTGGGACCACGGGTATAGCAATCAGCCCCAGCAGTTT. The chain has TRBV30 and TRBJ1-5; D is uncertain. The CDR3 sequence is 14 residues long. Germline CDR1 and CDR2: GTSNPN and SVGIG (reference sequence).